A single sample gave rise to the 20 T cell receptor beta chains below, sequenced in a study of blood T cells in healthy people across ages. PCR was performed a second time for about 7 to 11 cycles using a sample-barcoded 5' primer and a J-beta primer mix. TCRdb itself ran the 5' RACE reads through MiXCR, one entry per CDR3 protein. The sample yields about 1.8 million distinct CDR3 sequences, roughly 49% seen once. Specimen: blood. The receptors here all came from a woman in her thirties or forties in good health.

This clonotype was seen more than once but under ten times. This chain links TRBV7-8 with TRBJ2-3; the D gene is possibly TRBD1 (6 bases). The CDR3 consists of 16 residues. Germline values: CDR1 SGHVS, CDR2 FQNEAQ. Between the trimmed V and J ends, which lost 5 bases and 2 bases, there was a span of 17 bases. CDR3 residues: CASSTLPGHTTDTQYF. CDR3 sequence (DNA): TGTGCCAGCAGCACACTTCCGGGACACACCACAGATACGCAGTATTTT. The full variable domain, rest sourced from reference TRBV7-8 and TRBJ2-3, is GAGVSQSPRYKVAKRGQDVALRCDPISGHVSLFWYQQALGQGPEFLTYFQNEAQLDKSGLPSDRFFAERPEGSVSTLKIQRTQQEDSAVYLCASSTLPGHTTDTQYFGPGTRLTVL.

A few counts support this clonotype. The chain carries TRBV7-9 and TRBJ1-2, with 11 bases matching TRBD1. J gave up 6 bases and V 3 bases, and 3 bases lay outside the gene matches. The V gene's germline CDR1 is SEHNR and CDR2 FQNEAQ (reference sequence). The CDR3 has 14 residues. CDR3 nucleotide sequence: TGTGCCAGCAGCTTGGCGGGACAGGGGGATGGCTACACCTTC. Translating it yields CASSLAGQGDGYTF.

The CDR3 sequence is CATRTSGGGTQYF. The CDR3 DNA follows: TGTGCCACAAGAACTAGCGGGGGGGGCACCCAGTACTTC. V gene TRBV24-1 combines with J gene TRBJ2-5; 13 bases fit TRBD2. Unmatched junction bases numbered 6, after V lost 10 bases and J lost 8 bases. CDR1 is KGHDR and CDR2 is SFDVKD in the germline V gene. The length of the CDR3 is 13 residues.

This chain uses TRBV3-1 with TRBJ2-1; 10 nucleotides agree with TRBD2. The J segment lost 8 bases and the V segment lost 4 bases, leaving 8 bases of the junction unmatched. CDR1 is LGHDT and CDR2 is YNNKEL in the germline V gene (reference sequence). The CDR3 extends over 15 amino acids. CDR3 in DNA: TGTGCCAGCAGCCGGCTAGCGGGGGCCGGGTATGAGCAGTTCTTC. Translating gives CASSRLAGAGYEQFF.

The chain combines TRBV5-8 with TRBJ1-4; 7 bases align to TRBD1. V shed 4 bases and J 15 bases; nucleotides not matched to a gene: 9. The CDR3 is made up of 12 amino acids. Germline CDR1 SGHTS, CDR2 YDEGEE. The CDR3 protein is CASSPGGTALFF. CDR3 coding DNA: TGTGCCAGCAGCCCGGGGGGGACAGCATTGTTTTTT.

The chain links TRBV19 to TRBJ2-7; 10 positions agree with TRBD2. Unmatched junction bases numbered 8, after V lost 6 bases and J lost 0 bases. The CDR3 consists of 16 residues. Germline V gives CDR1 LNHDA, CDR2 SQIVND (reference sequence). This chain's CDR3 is CASSDGLAVSSYEQYF. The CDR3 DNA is TGTGCCAGTAGCGACGGACTAGCGGTGAGCTCCTACGAGCAGTACTTC.

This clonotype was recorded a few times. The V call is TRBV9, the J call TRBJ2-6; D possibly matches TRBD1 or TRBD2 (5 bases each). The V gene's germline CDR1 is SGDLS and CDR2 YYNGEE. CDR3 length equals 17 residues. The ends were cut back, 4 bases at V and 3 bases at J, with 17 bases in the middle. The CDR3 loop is CASSSDEGLGGANVLTF. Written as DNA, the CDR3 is TGTGCCAGCAGCTCCGACGAGGGGCTAGGTGGGGCCAACGTCCTGACTTTC.

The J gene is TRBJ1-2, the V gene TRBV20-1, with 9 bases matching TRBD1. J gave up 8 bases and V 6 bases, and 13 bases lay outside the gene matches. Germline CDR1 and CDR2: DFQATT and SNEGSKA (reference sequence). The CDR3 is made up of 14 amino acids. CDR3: CSASRDRETCGYTF. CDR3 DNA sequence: TGCAGTGCGAGCAGGGACAGGGAGACTTGCGGCTACACCTTC.

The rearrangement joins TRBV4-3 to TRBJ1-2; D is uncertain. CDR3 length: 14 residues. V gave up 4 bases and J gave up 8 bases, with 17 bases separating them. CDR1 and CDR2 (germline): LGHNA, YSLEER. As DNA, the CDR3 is TGCGCCAGCAGCCCCGAGCGGGTGGCGAGGGGCTACACCTTC. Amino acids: CASSPERVARGYTF.

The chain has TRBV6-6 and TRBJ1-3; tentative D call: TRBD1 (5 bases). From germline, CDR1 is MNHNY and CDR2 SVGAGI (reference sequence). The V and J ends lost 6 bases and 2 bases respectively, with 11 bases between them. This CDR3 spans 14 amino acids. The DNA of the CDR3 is TGTGCCAGCAGAATCAGGGAGGCTGGAAACACCATATATTTT. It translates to CASRIREAGNTIYF.

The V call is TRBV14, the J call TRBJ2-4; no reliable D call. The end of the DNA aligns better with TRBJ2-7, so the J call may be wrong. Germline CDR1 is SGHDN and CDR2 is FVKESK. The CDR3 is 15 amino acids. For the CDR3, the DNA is TGTGCCAGCAGCCAAGATCCGGGCACCCACTACGAGCAGTACTTC. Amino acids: CASSQDPGTHYEQYF.

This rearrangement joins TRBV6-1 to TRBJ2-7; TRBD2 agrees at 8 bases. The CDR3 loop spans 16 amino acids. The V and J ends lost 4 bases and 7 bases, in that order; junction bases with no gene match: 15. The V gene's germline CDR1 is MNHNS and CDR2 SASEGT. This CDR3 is CASSARQRGTYNEQYF. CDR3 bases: TGTGCCAGCAGTGCCCGACAGCGGGGGACCTACAATGAGCAGTACTTC.

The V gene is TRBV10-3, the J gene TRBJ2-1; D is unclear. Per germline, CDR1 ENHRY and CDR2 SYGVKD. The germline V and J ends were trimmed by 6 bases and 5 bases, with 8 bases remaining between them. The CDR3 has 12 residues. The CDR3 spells CAISPRDNEQFF. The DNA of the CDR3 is TGTGCCATCAGCCCACGGGACAATGAGCAGTTCTTC.

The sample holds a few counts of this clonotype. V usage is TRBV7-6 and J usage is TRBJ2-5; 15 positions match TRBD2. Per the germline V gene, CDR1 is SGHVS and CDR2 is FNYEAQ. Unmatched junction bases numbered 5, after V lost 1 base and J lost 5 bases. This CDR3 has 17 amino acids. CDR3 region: CASSLGTSGGAAETQYF. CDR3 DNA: TGTGCCAGCAGCTTAGGGACTAGCGGGGGGGCCGCGGAGACCCAGTACTTC.

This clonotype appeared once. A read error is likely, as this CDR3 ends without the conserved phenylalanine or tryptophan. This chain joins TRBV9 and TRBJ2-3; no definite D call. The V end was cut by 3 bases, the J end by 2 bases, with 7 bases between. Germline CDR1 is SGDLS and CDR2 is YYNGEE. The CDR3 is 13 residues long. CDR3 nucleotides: TGTGCCAGCAGCGAGCCCTACACAGATACGCAGTATTTG. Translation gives CASSEPYTDTQYL.

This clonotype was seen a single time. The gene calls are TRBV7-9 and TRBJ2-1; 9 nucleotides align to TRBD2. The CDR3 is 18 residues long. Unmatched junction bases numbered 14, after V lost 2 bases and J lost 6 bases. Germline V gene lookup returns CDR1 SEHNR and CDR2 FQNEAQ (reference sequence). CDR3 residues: CASSLQGLGRGGSNEQFF. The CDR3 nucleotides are TGTGCCAGCAGCTTACAGGGGCTCGGGCGGGGGGGCTCCAATGAGCAGTTCTTC.

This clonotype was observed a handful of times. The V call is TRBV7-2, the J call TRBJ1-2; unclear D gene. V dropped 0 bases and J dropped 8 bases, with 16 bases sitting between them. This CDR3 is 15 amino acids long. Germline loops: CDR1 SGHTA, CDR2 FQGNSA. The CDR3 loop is CASSLALGGRLGYTF. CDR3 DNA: TGTGCCAGCAGCTTAGCGCTGGGAGGACGCTTAGGCTACACCTTC.

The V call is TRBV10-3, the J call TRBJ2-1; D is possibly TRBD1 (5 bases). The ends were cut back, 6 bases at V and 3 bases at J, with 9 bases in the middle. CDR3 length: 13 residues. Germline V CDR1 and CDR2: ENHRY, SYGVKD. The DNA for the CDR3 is TGTGCCATCAGACAGGAAGACTACAATGAGCAGTTCTTC. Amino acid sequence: CAIRQEDYNEQFF.

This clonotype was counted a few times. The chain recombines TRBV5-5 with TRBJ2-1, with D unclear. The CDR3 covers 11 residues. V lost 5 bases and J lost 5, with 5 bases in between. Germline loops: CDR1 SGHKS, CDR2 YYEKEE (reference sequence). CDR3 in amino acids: CASRDHNEQFF. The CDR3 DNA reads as TGTGCCAGCAGGGATCACAATGAGCAGTTCTTC. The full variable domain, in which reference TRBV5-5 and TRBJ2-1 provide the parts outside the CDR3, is DAGVTQSPTHLIKTRGQQVTLRCSPISGHKSVSWYQQVLGQGPQFIFQYYEKEERGRGNFPDRFSARQFPNYSSELNVNALLLGDSALYLCASRDHNEQFFGPGTRLTVL.

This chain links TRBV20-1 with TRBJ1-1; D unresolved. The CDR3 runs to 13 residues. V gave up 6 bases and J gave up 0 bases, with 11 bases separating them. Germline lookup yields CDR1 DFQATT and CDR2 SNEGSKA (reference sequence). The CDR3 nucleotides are TGCAGTGCCCCGGAGACACTGAACACTGAAGCTTTCTTT. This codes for CSAPETLNTEAFF.